This T cell receptor beta chain was identified in a study of shared clonotypes between healthy human individuals. At deep level, the assay was performed. Profiled with immunoSEQ multiplex PCR; TCRdb holds only in-frame clones, not every one. The repertoire holds 1.5 million to 1.9 million clones, about 98% seen once, with approximately 0.44% in the top ten. Study-wide points: Relative to their counterparts shared across all four donors, non-shared clonotypes exhibited diminished generation probabilities. A generally larger estimated richness was seen in naive subsets than in memory subsets.

On this clone itself: The antigen remains unidentified.

Only Caucasian adults living in Nashville, Tennessee made up the donor group. V shed 7 bases, J shed 9 bases, and the junction held 19 bases outside the gene matches. CDR3 length equals 16 residues. Germline V gene sequence: CDR1 MNHEY, CDR2 SMNVEV (reference sequence). This sequence joins TRBV27 and TRBJ2-3; 7 bases are a match to TRBD2. The origin of this receptor is a man aged 25 to 40 in good health. Sequencing used naive CD4+ T cells sorted from blood. The subset here: CD45RA+ positively selected. Here the CDR3 DNA reads TGTGCCAGCACCCAGTCCCGAGCCGGGGGGTTGAGCACGCAGTATTTT. This sequence encodes CASTQSRAGGLSTQYF.